Each of the 18 T cell receptor beta chains below was sequenced from the same sample in a study of T-cell reconstitution after alpha-beta-depleted transplantation in children (dated by TCRdb to the mid-2010s). Preparation of the library involved PCR. Sequencing was performed on an Illumina HiSeq 2500. TCR library preparation used molecular barcoding, with unique molecular identifiers applied to normalize quantification of the TCRbeta repertoire. The public reads were reprocessed in TCRdb via fastp at Q25 and MiXCR, keeping in-frame beta chains. All rows with the same CDR3 protein become a single entry with the most common DNA and genes. This sample is represented by some 200,000 distinct CDR3 sequences; 9% to 10% of them were singletons. The ten top clones hold approximately 5% of the sample. Sample: PBMCs from the stem cell graft donor, taken from the stem cell graft. The receptors come from a human donor who donated a stem cell graft to a child with SCID.

This clonotype was observed at least ten times. The chain has TRBV3-1 and TRBJ1-1; D uncertain. The V gene's germline CDR1 is LGHDT and CDR2 YNNKEL (reference sequence). This CDR3 spans 14 amino acids. The V end lost 2 bases, the J end lost 4 bases, and 11 bases lay between the germline ends. CDR3 sequence: CASSQHGLGTEAFF. CDR3 in DNA: TGTGCCAGCAGCCAACACGGGCTGGGCACTGAAGCTTTCTTT. The variable domain in full, completed from reference TRBV3-1 and TRBJ1-1, reads DTAVSQTPKYLVTQMGNDKSIKCEQNLGHDTMYWYKQDSKKFLKIMFSYNNKELIINETVPNRFSPKSPDKAHLNLHINSLELGDSAVYFCASSQHGLGTEAFFGQGTRLTVV.

This clonotype was observed at least ten times. The J gene is TRBJ2-3, the V gene TRBV29-1; D perhaps matches TRBD2 (6 bases). Germline V gene data show CDR1 as SQVTM and CDR2 as ANQGSEA. The CDR3 is made up of 13 amino acids. The ends were cut back, 3 bases at V and 3 bases at J, with 10 bases in the middle. In DNA, the CDR3 is TGCAGCGTTGAGGAGGGAAATACAGATACGCAGTATTTT. Its protein product is CSVEEGNTDTQYF.

Ten or more counts support this clonotype. The chain joins TRBV7-8 to TRBJ1-6; D is possibly TRBD1 (5 bases). Germline loops: CDR1 SGHVS, CDR2 FQNEAQ. The CDR3 is 15 residues long. V gave up 5 bases and J gave up 7 bases, with 15 bases separating them. The CDR3 DNA reads TGTGCCAGCAGCGTGATGGAGGAGGGGAATTCACCCCTCCACTTT. It encodes CASSVMEEGNSPLHF.

This clonotype was seen ten or more times. The genes are TRBV20-1 and TRBJ2-3; 7 positions match TRBD1. Germline V gene data show CDR1 as DFQATT and CDR2 as SNEGSKA (reference sequence). This CDR3 has 15 residues. V was pared by 0 bases and J by 4 bases, with 7 bases of the junction left unmatched. In DNA form, the CDR3 reads TGCAGTGCTAGAGATCCTCAAACAGGGGCAGATACGCAGTATTTT. Amino acid sequence: CSARDPQTGADTQYF.

Ten or more counts support this clonotype. The V call is TRBV4-1, the J call TRBJ2-5; tentatively, D is TRBD2 (6 bases). The V and J ends lost 1 base and 2 bases respectively, with 14 bases between them. The germline CDR1 and CDR2 sequences are MGHRA and YSYEKL. The CDR3 sequence is 16 residues long. CDR3 residues: CASSQGGGEAQETQYF. The CDR3 region has the DNA TGCGCCAGCAGCCAAGGGGGCGGGGAAGCTCAAGAGACCCAGTACTTC.

The chain carries TRBV7-4 and TRBJ1-2, with D possibly matching TRBD1 (6 bases). V gave up 5 bases and J gave up 3 bases, with 16 bases separating them. Germline values: CDR1 SGHVT, CDR2 SQSDAQ. The CDR3 consists of 15 residues. The CDR3: CASSPTGGQYYGYTF. The CDR3 nucleotides are TGTGCCAGCAGCCCAACAGGCGGACAGTACTATGGCTACACCTTC.

A word on this clonotype: A much bigger clone sits one base away, suggesting this may be a read error. J is TRBJ1-4 and V is TRBV4-2, with D hard to call. Trimming left V 0 bases short and J 4 bases short, with 6 bases between. Germline V gene sequence: CDR1 LGHNA, CDR2 YNFKEQ. CDR3 size: 14 residues. DNA for the CDR3: TGTGCCAGCAGCCAAGACGAGTTTAATGAAAAACTGTTTTTT. It is translated as CASSQDEFNEKLFF.

This clonotype was picked up many times. The chain recombines TRBV7-2 with TRBJ1-2; 7 nucleotides align to TRBD1. The J segment lost 8 bases and the V segment lost 3 bases, leaving 9 bases of the junction unmatched. The CDR3 is 14 residues long. CDR1 and CDR2 (germline): SGHTA, FQGNSA. The CDR3 DNA is TGTGCCAGCAGCTTCACGGGACAGTACCCCGGCTACACCTTC. Translated: CASSFTGQYPGYTF.

This clonotype showed up many times. The chain links TRBV5-1 to TRBJ1-2; no firm D call. There are 17 residues in the CDR3. CDR1 and CDR2 (germline): SGHRS, YFSETQ. Trimming left V 0 bases short and J 2 bases short, with 17 bases between. The CDR3 region is CASSLAGQITLNYGYTF. The CDR3 DNA sequence: TGCGCCAGCAGCTTGGCCGGGCAGATAACTTTAAACTATGGCTACACCTTC.

This clonotype occurred many times. This chain links TRBV10-3 with TRBJ1-2; 8 nucleotides align to TRBD1. This CDR3 comprises 13 residues. J gave up 5 bases and V 3 bases, and 2 bases lay outside the gene matches. Germline values: CDR1 ENHRY, CDR2 SYGVKD. The CDR3 spells CAISERTGYGYTF. DNA of the CDR3: TGTGCCATCAGTGAAAGGACAGGGTATGGCTACACCTTC.

This clonotype was picked up many times. The J gene is TRBJ2-5, the V gene TRBV18; no definite D call. The CDR3 totals 13 residues. The germline V gene encodes CDR1 KGHSH and CDR2 LQKENI. V shed 3 bases and J shed 2 bases, with 7 bases lying between them. The CDR3 coding sequence is TGTGCCAGCTCACCCGCGCCGCAAGAGACCCAGTACTTC. This gives the protein CASSPAPQETQYF.

The V and J genes are TRBV11-2 and TRBJ2-7; TRBD1 matches 7 bases. The germline CDR1 and CDR2 sequences are SGHAT and FQNNGV. Trimming at V came to 5 bases and at J to 0 bases, leaving 10 bases not matched to a gene. The CDR3 is 16 residues long. The CDR3 here is CASSARGSLSSYEQYF. The CDR3 region has the DNA TGTGCCAGCAGCGCCAGGGGGTCCTTAAGCTCCTACGAGCAGTACTTC.

This chain uses TRBV2 with TRBJ2-1; maybe TRBD2 (6 bases). The CDR3 loop spans 15 amino acids. V lost 0 bases, J lost 5 bases, and 11 bases lay in between. Germline CDR1 is SNHLY and CDR2 is FYNNEI. CDR3 amino acids: CASSEALPGDNEQFF. The CDR3 coding sequence is TGTGCCAGCAGTGAAGCGCTTCCGGGGGACAATGAGCAGTTCTTC.

Ten or more counts support this clonotype. The chain uses TRBV12-3 or TRBV12-4 and TRBJ2-7; 7 positions agree with TRBD1. V shed 5 bases and J 2 bases; nucleotides not matched to a gene: 6. The CDR3 totals 14 residues. The CDR3 DNA reads as TGTGCCAGCAGTCGCCGGGACAGTCCCTACGAGCAGTACTTC. It encodes CASSRRDSPYEQYF.

The table lists this clonotype with many counts. The V gene is TRBV28, the J gene TRBJ2-5; the D is unclear. Germline V gives CDR1 MDHEN, CDR2 SYDVKM. CDR3 length: 14 residues. Trimming took 5 bases from V and 2 from J, leaving 12 bases between them. In nucleotides, the CDR3 is TGTGCCAGCAGTCCACTACACGTACAAGAGACCCAGTACTTC. Its translation: CASSPLHVQETQYF.

This clonotype was observed many times. This chain links TRBV7-9 with TRBJ2-7; D unclear. The V gene's germline CDR1 is SEHNR and CDR2 FQNEAQ (reference sequence). CDR3 size: 14 residues. Deletions cut 5 bases from V and 2 bases from J, with 13 bases between. CDR3 sequence (DNA): TGTGCCAGCAGCAACGGACCGAACCCCTACGAGCAGTACTTC. Protein product: CASSNGPNPYEQYF.

This clonotype was seen ten or more times. The chain is built from TRBV20-1 and TRBJ1-2; 7 nucleotides align to TRBD1. The CDR3 is 14 amino acids. Germline V gene sequence: CDR1 DFQATT, CDR2 SNEGSKA (reference sequence). Unmatched junction bases numbered 12, after V lost 3 bases and J lost 8 bases. The CDR3 sequence: CSARDRSSSFGYTF. The CDR3 region has the DNA TGCAGTGCTAGGGACAGGAGTTCCTCTTTCGGCTACACCTTC.

This clonotype was observed a handful of times. The chain combines TRBV2 with TRBJ2-2; tentatively, D is TRBD1 or TRBD2 (5 bases each). Germline CDR1 and CDR2: SNHLY and FYNNEI. The CDR3 length is 15 residues. V lost 6 bases and J lost 4, with 15 bases in between. The CDR3 here is CASRGDGRFTGELFF. CDR3 DNA: TGTGCCAGCAGGGGGGACGGCCGCTTCACCGGGGAGCTGTTTTTT.